The clone carrying this TCR beta chain was picked up many times. Germline trimming cut 6 bases from V and 8 bases from J; bases unmatched to any gene: 8. The germline V gene has CDR1 MNHEY and CDR2 SVGEGT. The CDR3 sequence is 15 residues long. TCRdb fed the 5' RACE reads into MiXCR, producing one record per CDR3 protein. In the table there are 3,600 or so distinct CDR3 sequences, around 6.7% of which are singletons. This sample is drawn from a study of spatial heterogeneity in lung cancer. Study-wide context: Compared with alpha-chain sequences, beta-chain sequences were consistently detected in greater numbers. The study observed each unique TCR and UMI combination more than ten times on average in raw reads.

Time point in this sample: sample taken at primary tumor resection. Extraction of whole RNA from tumor, nontumor lung or frozen PBMC preceded unsorted sequencing. The approximately 72 donors had untreated early-stage non-small cell lung cancer. The sequence was collected from a male donor with early-stage non-small cell lung cancer. The V and J genes are TRBV6-2 or TRBV6-3 and TRBJ1-6, with TRBD1 matching 9 bases. This material consisted of normal lung tissue next to the tumor, taken at surgery. CDR3 sequence (DNA): TGTGCCAGCAGCTTACAGGGGGCTTGGGATTCACCCCTCCACTTT. Amino acid sequence: CASSLQGAWDSPLHF.